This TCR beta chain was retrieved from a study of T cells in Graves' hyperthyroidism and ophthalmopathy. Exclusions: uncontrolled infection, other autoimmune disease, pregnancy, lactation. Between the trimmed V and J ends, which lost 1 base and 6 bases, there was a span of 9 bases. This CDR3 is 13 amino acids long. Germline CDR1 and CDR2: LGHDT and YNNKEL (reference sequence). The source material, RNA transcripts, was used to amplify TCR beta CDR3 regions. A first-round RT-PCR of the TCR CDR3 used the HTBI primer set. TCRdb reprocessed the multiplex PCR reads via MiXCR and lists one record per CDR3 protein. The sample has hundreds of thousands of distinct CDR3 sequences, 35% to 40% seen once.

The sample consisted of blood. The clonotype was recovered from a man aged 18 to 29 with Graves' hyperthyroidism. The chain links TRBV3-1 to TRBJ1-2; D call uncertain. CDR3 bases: TGTGCCAGCAGCCAAGTTACGTTTCATGGCTACACCTTC. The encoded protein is CASSQVTFHGYTF.